The sequence of this TCR beta chain was determined in a study of cytomegalovirus exposure and HLA in healthy donors (dated by TCRdb to about 2017). Turning to the overall study: An earlier analysis of some 500 of the donors reported about 290 Gb of sequence data and 117 million unique TCR beta sequences from roughly 200 million T cells. Alongside the repertoire data, information on donor age, sex, ethnicity and CMV serostatus was compiled. Of the 300 to 500 genotyped donors, roughly 80% were placed in the genetic ancestry cluster associated with self-reported Caucasian donors. All discovery cohort repertoires had been generated using a single sequencing platform. The number of typed donors differed by locus: about 620-640 for A, B, C, DRB1 and DQB1; 522 for DQA1; 606 for DPA1; and roughly 470 for DPB1. Genome-wide SNP genotypes for about three fifths of the roughly 670 donors were used in a later genetic analysis, which treated that subset as a discovery cohort. About five DR-DQ haplotypes were treated as single units for association and clustering because of strong linkage in the cohort. A later analysis re-examined previously published TCR beta repertoires from about 670 donors and added high-resolution HLA genotyping to investigate patterns of TCR occurrence. To predict cytomegalovirus infection status, the study combined high-throughput TCR immunosequencing, statistical association of individual TCRs with disease status, and machine learning. Roughly 300 gigabases of sequencing data and around 88 million unique TCR sequences made up an early release that covered around 640 HLA-typed donors. Across around 400 genotyped donors of the cohort, an average of about 250,000 unique TCR beta nucleotide sequences per donor were sequenced, and 15% to 20% of those sequences were non-productive. The study was designed to test whether signatures of past pathogen exposure could be identified by cataloging public T cell receptors. Along with the roughly 670-subject first cohort, a separate validation cohort of 120 different subjects was used. The later analysis used no new phenotypic data to find candidate immune exposures, relying instead on TCR beta sequences and their occurrence across donors. To decide whether each TCR beta V gene segment behaved as functional or pseudogenic, an earlier analysis of several hundred of the donors relied on high-throughput TCR beta sequencing. The study used immunosequencing to profile the T cell repertoires of about 670 subjects and linked those repertoires to cytomegalovirus serostatus. HLA typing covered class I and class II loci at four-digit resolution. Study-wide findings and limitations: A later analysis found that most CMV-associated TCR beta chains appeared HLA-restricted, with HLA associations seemingly driven largely by CMV exposure. Correlated functional status among segregating V segments might reflect linkage disequilibrium, but an unknown experimental factor could not be ruled out. Cytomegalovirus status was reported to be diagnosed by the classifier with high specificity and sensitivity in both the original and validation cohorts. A later genetic analysis associated a missense DCLRE1C variant with V-gene and J-gene trimming of TCR beta chains, and an independent cohort replicated the association. In a later genetic analysis, fewer N-insertions in productive TCRs were reported among donors in an Asian-associated ancestry cluster than the roughly 700-donor mean. A further reported finding was that TCR beta sequences accurately predicted the HLA-A and HLA-B alleles for most subjects in the first cohort. Some 16 rarely observed V segments, including chromosome 9 orphons, were excluded from the earlier analysis of several hundred of the donors because counts were too low. Broadly in line with IMGT annotations, most TCR beta V segments showed up in productive rearrangements about 87% or about 30% of the time in an earlier analysis of approximately 640 of the donors. The authors suggested that the approach could potentially be extended to other disease states and immunological phenotypes. For the cohort, immune exposure information was limited to CMV serostatus. A later analysis associated 15,000 to 20,000 TCR beta sequences with specific HLA alleles at a false discovery rate of 0.05. In a later analysis, TCR association rates were found to vary across HLA loci, with the most associated TCRs seen for DRB1 alleles and the fewest for HLA-C alleles. In a later analysis, HLA-associated TCR beta chains showed more clonal expansion and lower generation probabilities than non-associated chains that were equally common. In vitro tests confirmed that a few of the cytomegalovirus-associated TCR beta chains recognize cytomegalovirus antigens. A cluster of highly shared sequence variants was judged likely to be a technical artifact of the sequencing pipeline. Strong co-occurrence of HLA alleles, especially DR and DQ, made assigning TCR associations to individual alleles difficult. The cohort was sequenced for TCR beta chains only, and without alpha or paired-chain data the features that could be detected were limited. Because HLA typing was missing for some donors at each locus, association tests included only the typed subset. Roughly uniform sequencing depth across donors was assumed in presence/absence analyses, although this assumption may not hold. Across donors, most TCR sequences were observed very rarely, whereas some public TCRs were present in many individuals. A total of 150 or so TCR beta chains were listed by the study as associated with cytomegalovirus. In a later analysis, several top co-occurrence clusters were reported to appear linked to parvovirus B19, influenza, CMV and Epstein-Barr virus. Some IMGT-functional V segments, including TRBV6-2 and TRBV6-3, could not be distinguished by the 87-base-pair reads and were therefore excluded.

V gives up 3 bases and J gives up 4 bases, and the segment between their germline ends measures 12 bases. The germline V gene (reference sequence) yields WNHNN for CDR1 and SYGVQD for CDR2. The CDR3 runs 14 residues from the cysteine to the phenylalanine. Only the CDR3 portion is preserved as DNA: 42 bases, with reading frame beginning at the first base. Preparation of the library involved the immunoSEQ multiplex PCR assay. A mixture of 60 forward primers for TCR Vbeta segments and 13 reverse primers for TCR Jbeta segments was used in the multiplex PCR. The CDR3 region of rearranged TCR beta genes was amplified from genomic DNA by a multiplex PCR assay. On the Illumina HiSeq System, the amplified TCR beta libraries were sequenced as 87-base-pair reads. The source study handled its data this way. Across the 500 to 700 repertoires, a later analysis counted some 80 million unique TCR beta chains, some 11 million of which were shared by at least two donors. To remove PCR and sequencing errors, raw reads were error-corrected and collapsed into unique sequences using a nearest-neighbor algorithm that merged closely related sequences. V, D and J gene segments were assigned by aligning CDR3 sequences to IMGT reference sequences. For a sequence to be retained, a match of at least six nucleotides was required to both a V gene segment and a J gene segment. Rearrangements were classified as productive when the CDR3 lacked stop codons and remained in frame with V and J, and all other rearrangements were classified as non-productive. CDR3 was defined by IMGT convention, running from the second conserved V-encoded cysteine to the conserved J-encoded phenylalanine. The earlier analysis of about 500 of the donors excluded sequences that lacked an unambiguous match to a single V gene segment. An earlier analysis of over 450 of the donors classified V segments as functional when productive rearrangements were above 56.7% and as segregating when the standard deviation between donors was above 5%. To diagnose cytomegalovirus status from the catalog of TCR beta chain sequences, a statistical classification framework was built. A later analysis assigned V and J genes by comparing TCR nucleotide sequences with IMGT/GENE-DB human TR gene sequences. A later analysis assigned CDR3 sequences and most-parsimonious VDJ recombination scenarios with the TCRdist pipeline. In a later analysis, each TCR beta chain was defined by its CDR3 amino acid sequence together with its V-gene family, and reads without a unique V-gene family were excluded. As a way to deal with suspected cross-contamination and a sequencing artifact, a later analysis dropped roughly 600 nucleotide sequences that were highly shared and had low generation probability. For each public chain, a later analysis derived a clonal expansion index from normalized ranks of inferred template counts within each repertoire. In a later analysis, generation probabilities were computed with a VDJ recombination model fitted to out-of-frame rearrangements, and the resulting probabilities were checked against IGoR. A later analysis scored TCR-TCR, TCR-HLA and TCR-CMV co-occurrence with hypergeometric tests, applying a repertoire-size bias correction to TCR pairs. To estimate false discovery rates, a later analysis permuted the HLA or CMV assignments 20 times. A later analysis grouped co-occurring TCRs with DBSCAN, adding TCRdist sequence similarity when clustering within HLA-allele-positive subsets. Repertoires with fewer than 30,000 or more than 120,000 public chains were left out of co-occurrence clustering, as were a few repertoires with anomalous nucleotide sharing. The table comes from immuneACCESS by way of TCRdb, which keeps in-frame sequences with V and J called. Part of the clones is missing from these tables; in studies checked, under half for an unresolved V gene and the rest for unknown reasons. That table supplies the V and J calls and clone size; D and trimming were determined from the DNA. The sample has some 130,000 clones on record, 72% of them singletons. Roughly 4% of the sample comes from the top ten.

A note on this clone: There is no known antigen for this receptor. It has no much larger one-base neighbor in the sample; base qualities were not kept.

The cohort comprised more than 550 healthy bone marrow donors. At the time of sampling, every cohort member was nominally healthy, though immune exposures that went unrecorded were likely present. The donor was CMV seropositive and was included in the group of some 290 seropositive cohort members. A peripheral blood sample was collected from each donor, and TCR beta sequencing was performed on peripheral blood mononuclear cells. The Qiagen DNeasy Blood Extraction Kit was used to extract genomic DNA from the blood cell samples. The chain is encoded by TRBV10-1 joined to TRBJ2-5; the D region possibly corresponds to TRBD2 (6 bases align). The clonotype was recovered from a man aged 45 to 65 in good health and CMV-seropositive. Sample: PBMCs. Read as DNA, the sequence is TGCGCCAGCAGTGACGGCGGGGTTGGAGAGACCCAGTACTTC. Its protein product is CASSDGGVGETQYF.